One and the same sample provided the 14 T cell receptor beta chains below, sequenced in a study of cytomegalovirus exposure and HLA in healthy donors. PCR employed 60 Vbeta and 13 Jbeta primers. Sequencing was performed with immunoSEQ multiplex PCR; in TCRdb, only in-frame clones are kept and a portion is missing. This table has 75,000 to 100,000 clones, approximately 69% appearing once. The sequenced sample was PBMCs. Source of these receptors: a female donor in good health and CMV-seronegative.

The chain is built from TRBV19 and TRBJ2-6; 10 positions agree with TRBD1. The CDR3 sequence is 17 residues long. From germline, CDR1 is LNHDA and CDR2 SQIVND (reference sequence). V lost 6 bases, J lost 0 bases, and 5 bases stayed unmatched. In nucleotides, the CDR3 is TGTGCCAGTAGCGGACAGGGGGGGTACTCTGGGGCCAACGTCCTGACTTTC. As protein: CASSGQGGYSGANVLTF.

The V call is TRBV5-4, the J call TRBJ1-6, with a weak D call TRBD1 (5 bases). The CDR3 length is 14 residues. Trimming took off 2 bases at V and 5 bases at J, with 8 bases between the two ends. The V gene's germline CDR1 is SGHNT and CDR2 YYREEE (reference sequence). The CDR3 loop reads CASSFSGDNSPLHF. The CDR3 DNA sequence: TGTGCCAGCAGCTTTTCGGGGGATAATTCACCCCTCCACTTT.

The chain recombines TRBV28 with TRBJ2-5, with TRBD1 identical over 8 bases. The closer fit of TRBJ2-7 to the DNA end suggests the J call may be wrong. The germline CDR1 and CDR2 sequences are MDHEN and SYDVKM. The CDR3 is 15 amino acids. The DNA for the CDR3 is TGTGCCAGCGCTCCCGTTACAGGGGGGACCTACGAGCAGTACTTC. It translates to CASAPVTGGTYEQYF.

The chain carries TRBV10-1 and TRBJ2-1; possibly TRBD1 for D (6 bases). V lost 4 bases, J lost 6 bases, and 7 bases lay in between. CDR3 length: 12 residues. CDR1 WNHNN and CDR2 SYGVQD come from the germline V gene (reference sequence). Here the CDR3 DNA reads TGCGCCAGCAGTGGACAGGCCAATGAGCAGTTCTTC. It encodes CASSGQANEQFF.

This chain links TRBV27 with TRBJ2-7, with D possibly TRBD1 on 6 matching bases. CDR3 length equals 13 residues. The ends were cut back, 5 bases at V and 1 base at J, with 9 bases in the middle. CDR1 and CDR2 from the germline V gene are MNHEY and SMNVEV (reference sequence). CDR3 region: CASSTDSSYEQYF. The CDR3 nucleotides read TGTGCCAGCAGTACGGACAGTTCCTACGAGCAGTACTTC.

The genes are TRBV2 and TRBJ1-5; possibly TRBD1 for D (6 bases). The CDR3 is 14 residues long. Per germline, CDR1 SNHLY and CDR2 FYNNEI. V was pared by 8 bases and J by 2 bases, with 13 bases between. The DNA of the CDR3 is TGTGCCAGCCAAGACAGGCGAGGCAATCAGCCCCAGCATTTT. It codes for CASQDRRGNQPQHF.

The V call is TRBV28, the J call TRBJ1-5; D is possibly TRBD1 (6 bases). The germline gives CDR1 MDHEN, CDR2 SYDVKM. V was clipped by 7 bases and J by 6 bases, with 19 bases between them. CDR3 length: 15 residues. The CDR3 nucleotides are TGTGCCAGCACCCCACTGGGGAGGGGGGGTCAGCCCCAGCATTTT. Protein sequence: CASTPLGRGGQPQHF.

This sequence joins TRBV6-6 and TRBJ1-2; perhaps TRBD1 as D (6 bases). CDR1 MNHNY and CDR2 SVGAGI come from the germline V gene (reference sequence). V lost 5 bases and J lost 8, with 18 bases in between. This CDR3 region has 14 residues. In nucleotides, the CDR3 is TGTGCCAGCAGTGACCAACAGGGCCCGGGCGGCTACACCTTC. Translation gives CASSDQQGPGGYTF.

The chain is built from TRBV7-9 and TRBJ2-2; TRBD1 aligns across 9 bases. This CDR3 is 16 amino acids long. Germline CDR1 SEHNR, CDR2 FQNEAQ (reference sequence). The J segment lost 6 bases and the V segment lost 5 bases, leaving 10 bases of the junction unmatched. The DNA for the CDR3 is TGTGCCAGCAGCGGTGGGACAGGGTGGCCCTCCGGGGAGCTGTTTTTT. It codes for CASSGGTGWPSGELFF.

The chain recombines TRBV5-1 with TRBJ1-2, with D maybe TRBD1 (6 bases). This CDR3 has 15 amino acids. Germline values: CDR1 SGHRS, CDR2 YFSETQ. With 0 bases removed from V and 7 bases from J, the gap between germline ends came to 16 bases. The CDR3 is CASSLDYQGGSGYTF. Written as DNA, the CDR3 is TGCGCCAGCAGCTTGGACTACCAAGGGGGTTCTGGCTACACCTTC.

The V and J genes are TRBV5-1 and TRBJ1-1; maybe TRBD1 (6 bases). V was shortened by 0 bases and J by 0 bases, with 15 bases between the two germline ends. This CDR3 is built from 17 residues. CDR1 and CDR2 (germline): SGHRS, YFSETQ. The CDR3 DNA follows: TGCGCCAGCAGCTTGGGGGCAGGGGCCCGCTTGAACACTGAAGCTTTCTTT. Protein: CASSLGAGARLNTEAFF.

The chain combines TRBV4-1 with TRBJ2-7; 7 bases fit TRBD2. Germline V CDR1 and CDR2: MGHRA, YSYEKL. Unmatched junction bases numbered 4, after V lost 4 bases and J lost 1 base. There are 14 residues in the CDR3. CDR3 sequence: CASSPREGSYEQYF. The CDR3 bases are TGCGCCAGCAGCCCAAGGGAGGGGTCCTACGAGCAGTACTTC.

This clone was recorded a few times. V gene TRBV6-6 combines with J gene TRBJ2-5; TRBD1 aligns across 9 bases. J lost 5 bases, V lost 6 bases, and 4 bases had no gene match. The germline CDR1 and CDR2 sequences are MNHNY and SVGAGI (reference sequence). The CDR3 has 13 amino acids. The CDR3: CASRVTGGETQYF. CDR3 nucleotide sequence: TGTGCCAGCAGAGTGACAGGGGGGGAGACCCAGTACTTC.

This clone showed up just once. V gene TRBV7-2 combines with J gene TRBJ2-3, with 9 bases lining up with TRBD2. Germline V gene lookup returns CDR1 SGHTA and CDR2 FQGNSA. The CDR3 sequence is 17 residues long. With V trimmed by 2 bases and J by 6 bases, 12 bases remained unmatched. CDR3 region: CASSLRPAGGRTDTQYF. CDR3 bases: TGTGCCAGCAGCTTAAGACCGGCGGGGGGGCGGACCGATACGCAGTATTTT.